This TCR beta chain was profiled in a study of blood T cell repertoires in COVID-19. Turning to the study itself: Whether acute or convalescent, the COVID-19 samples came from the United States, Italy and Spain. Sources were T cells, B-cell-depleted T cells, or PBMCs; the material itself was cDNA or gDNA.

Methods used by the authors: Reference gene primer amplification gave nucleated cell count estimates. The data were produced by immunoSEQ multiplex PCR, yet TCRdb's version contains in-frame clones alone and is incomplete. V, J and clone size derive from that table, while D and trimming were established from the DNA sequence. The sample includes 200,000 or so clones, about 90% of them seen just once. Material for sequencing was peripheral blood. The receptor was isolated from a woman aged 55-69 years with acute or convalescent COVID-19.

CDR3 nucleotides: TGTGCCAGCAGCCAAGACGGGACAGGGTCCGGCTTTTACAATGAGCAGTTCTTC. Protein product: CASSQDGTGSGFYNEQFF. The chain combines TRBV3-1 (or the pseudogene TRBV3-2) with TRBJ2-1; TRBD1 agrees at 9 bases. CDR1 LGHDT and CDR2 YNNKEL come from the germline V gene (reference sequence). The CDR3 is made up of 18 amino acids. Unmatched junction bases numbered 10, after V lost 0 bases and J lost 4 bases.